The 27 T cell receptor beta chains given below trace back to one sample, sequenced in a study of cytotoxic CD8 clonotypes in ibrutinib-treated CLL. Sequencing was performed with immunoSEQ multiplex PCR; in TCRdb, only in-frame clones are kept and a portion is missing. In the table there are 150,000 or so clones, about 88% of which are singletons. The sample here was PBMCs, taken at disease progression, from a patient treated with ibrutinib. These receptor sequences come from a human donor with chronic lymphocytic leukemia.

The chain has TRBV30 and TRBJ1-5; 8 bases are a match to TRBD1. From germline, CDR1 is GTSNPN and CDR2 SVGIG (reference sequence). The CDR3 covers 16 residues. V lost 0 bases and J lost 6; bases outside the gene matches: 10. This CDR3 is CAWSVLGRGQSQPQHF. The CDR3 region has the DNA TGTGCCTGGAGTGTATTAGGCAGGGGGCAAAGTCAGCCCCAGCATTTT.

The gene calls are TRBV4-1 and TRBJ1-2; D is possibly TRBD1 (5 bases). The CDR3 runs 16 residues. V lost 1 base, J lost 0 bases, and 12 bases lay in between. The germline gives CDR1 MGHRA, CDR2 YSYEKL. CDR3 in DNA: TGCGCCAGCAGCCAAGGTGGGGGAGGAACTAACTATGGCTACACCTTC. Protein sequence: CASSQGGGGTNYGYTF.

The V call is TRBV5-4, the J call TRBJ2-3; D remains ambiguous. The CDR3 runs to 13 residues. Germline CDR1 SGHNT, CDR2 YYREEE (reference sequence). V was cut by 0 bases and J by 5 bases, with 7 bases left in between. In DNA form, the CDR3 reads TGTGCCAGCAGCTTGGGTTCGGGAGATACGCAGTATTTT. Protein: CASSLGSGDTQYF.

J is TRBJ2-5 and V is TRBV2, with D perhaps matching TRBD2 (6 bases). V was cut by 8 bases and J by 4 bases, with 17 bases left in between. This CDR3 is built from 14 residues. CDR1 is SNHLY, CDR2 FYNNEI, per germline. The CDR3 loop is CASPVGTLVETQYF. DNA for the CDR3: TGTGCCAGCCCAGTGGGGACTCTGGTAGAGACCCAGTACTTC. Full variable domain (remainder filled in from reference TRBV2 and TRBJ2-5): EPEVTQTPSHQVTQMGQEVILRCVPISNHLYFYWYRQILGQKVEFLVSFYNNEISEKSEIFDDQFSVERPDGSNFTLKIRSTKLEDSAMYFCASPVGTLVETQYFGPGTRLLVL.

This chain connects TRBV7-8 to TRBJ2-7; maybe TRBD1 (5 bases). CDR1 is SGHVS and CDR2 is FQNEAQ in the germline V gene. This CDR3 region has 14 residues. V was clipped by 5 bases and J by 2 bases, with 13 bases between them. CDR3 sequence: CASSQDTGPYEQYF. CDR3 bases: TGTGCCAGCAGCCAAGACACAGGTCCCTACGAGCAGTACTTC.

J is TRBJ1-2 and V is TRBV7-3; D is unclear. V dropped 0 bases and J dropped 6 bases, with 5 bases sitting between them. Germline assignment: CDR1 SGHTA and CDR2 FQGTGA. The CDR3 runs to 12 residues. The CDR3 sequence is CASSLTNDGYTF. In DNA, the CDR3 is TGTGCCAGCAGCTTAACGAACGATGGCTACACCTTC.

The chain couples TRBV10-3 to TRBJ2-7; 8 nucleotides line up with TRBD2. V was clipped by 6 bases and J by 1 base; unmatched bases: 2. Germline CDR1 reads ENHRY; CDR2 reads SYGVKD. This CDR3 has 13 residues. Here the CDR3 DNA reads TGTGCCATCAGACTAGCGGATTCCTACGAGCAGTACTTC. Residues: CAIRLADSYEQYF.

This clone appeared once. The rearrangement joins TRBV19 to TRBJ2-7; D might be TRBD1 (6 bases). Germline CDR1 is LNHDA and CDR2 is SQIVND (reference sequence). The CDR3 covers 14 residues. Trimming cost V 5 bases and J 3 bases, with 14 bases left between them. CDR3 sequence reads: CASSFGQNYYEQYF. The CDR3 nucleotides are TGTGCCAGTAGTTTCGGACAGAACTACTACGAGCAGTACTTC.

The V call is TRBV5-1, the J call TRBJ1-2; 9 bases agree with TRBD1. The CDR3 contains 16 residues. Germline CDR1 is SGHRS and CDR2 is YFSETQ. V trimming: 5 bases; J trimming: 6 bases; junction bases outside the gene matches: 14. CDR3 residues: CASSVRGQGSSNGYTF. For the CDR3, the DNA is TGCGCCAGCAGTGTTCGGGGACAGGGAAGTTCTAATGGCTACACCTTC.

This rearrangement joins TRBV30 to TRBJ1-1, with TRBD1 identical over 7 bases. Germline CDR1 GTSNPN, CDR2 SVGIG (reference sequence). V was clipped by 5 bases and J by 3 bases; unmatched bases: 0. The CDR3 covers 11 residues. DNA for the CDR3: TGTGCCTGGGACAGGGACACTGAAGCTTTCTTT. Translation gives CAWDRDTEAFF.

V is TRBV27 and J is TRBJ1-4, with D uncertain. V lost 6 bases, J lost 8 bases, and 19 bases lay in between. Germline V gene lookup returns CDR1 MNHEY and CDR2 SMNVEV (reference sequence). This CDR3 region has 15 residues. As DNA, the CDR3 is TGTGCCAGCAGACAAATACAAGGAATGGAGGAAAAACTGTTTTTT. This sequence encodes CASRQIQGMEEKLFF. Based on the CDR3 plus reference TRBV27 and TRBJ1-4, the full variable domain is EAQVTQNPRYLITVTGKKLTVTCSQNMNHEYMSWYRQDPGLGLRQIYYSMNVEVTDKGDVPEGYKVSRKEKRNFPLILESPSPNQTSLYFCASRQIQGMEEKLFFGSGTQLSVL.

In DNA, the CDR3 is TGTGCCAGCAGTTATCAGACTAGCGTAGGGTCCCAGTACTTC. Its protein is CASSYQTSVGSQYF. The chain combines TRBV6-5 with TRBJ2-5; TRBD2 matches 8 bases. CDR1 is MNHEY, CDR2 SVGAGI, per germline. The CDR3 runs to 14 residues. The ends lost 3 bases at V and 9 bases at J; junction bases unmatched: 9.

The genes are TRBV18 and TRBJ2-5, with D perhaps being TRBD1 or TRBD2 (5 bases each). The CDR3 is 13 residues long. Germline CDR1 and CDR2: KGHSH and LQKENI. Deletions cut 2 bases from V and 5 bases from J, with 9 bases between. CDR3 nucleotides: TGTGCCAGCTCACCAGGGGGAACGGAGACCCAGTACTTC. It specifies CASSPGGTETQYF. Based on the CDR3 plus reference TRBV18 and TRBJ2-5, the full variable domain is NAGVMQNPRHLVRRRGQEARLRCSPMKGHSHVYWYRQLPEEGLKFMVYLQKENIIDESGMPKERFSAEFPKEGPSILRIQQVVRGDSAAYFCASSPGGTETQYFGPGTRLLVL.

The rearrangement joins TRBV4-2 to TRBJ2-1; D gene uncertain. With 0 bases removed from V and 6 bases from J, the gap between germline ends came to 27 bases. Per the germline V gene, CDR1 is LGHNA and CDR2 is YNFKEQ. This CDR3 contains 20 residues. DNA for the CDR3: TGTGCCAGCAGCCAAGATACCGCCTTCCTAGGTAAGGCCGTAAGCAATGAGCAGTTCTTC. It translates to CASSQDTAFLGKAVSNEQFF.

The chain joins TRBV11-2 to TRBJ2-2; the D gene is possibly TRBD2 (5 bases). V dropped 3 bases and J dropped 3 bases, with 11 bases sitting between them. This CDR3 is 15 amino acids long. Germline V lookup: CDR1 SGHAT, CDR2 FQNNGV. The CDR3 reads CASSFEGVDTGELFF. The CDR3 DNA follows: TGTGCCAGCAGCTTTGAGGGAGTCGACACCGGGGAGCTGTTTTTT.

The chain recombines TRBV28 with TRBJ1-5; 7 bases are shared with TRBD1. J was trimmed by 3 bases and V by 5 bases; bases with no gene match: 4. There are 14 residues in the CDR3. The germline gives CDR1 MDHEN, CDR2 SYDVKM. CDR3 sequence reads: CASSPGQYNQPQHF. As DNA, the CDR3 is TGTGCCAGCAGTCCGGGACAGTACAATCAGCCCCAGCATTTT.

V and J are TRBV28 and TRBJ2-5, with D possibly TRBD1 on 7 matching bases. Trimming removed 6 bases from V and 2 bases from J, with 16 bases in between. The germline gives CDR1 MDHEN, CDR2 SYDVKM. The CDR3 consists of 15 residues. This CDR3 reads CASSRGTELQETQYF. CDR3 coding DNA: TGTGCCAGCAGCCGGGGGACAGAGCTGCAAGAGACCCAGTACTTC.

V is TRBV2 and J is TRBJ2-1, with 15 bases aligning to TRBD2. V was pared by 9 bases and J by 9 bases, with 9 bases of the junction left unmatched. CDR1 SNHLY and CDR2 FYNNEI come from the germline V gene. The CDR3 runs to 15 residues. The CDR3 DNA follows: TGTGCCAGTCAACCGGGACTAGCGGGAGGTAGTGAGCAGTTCTTC. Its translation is CASQPGLAGGSEQFF.

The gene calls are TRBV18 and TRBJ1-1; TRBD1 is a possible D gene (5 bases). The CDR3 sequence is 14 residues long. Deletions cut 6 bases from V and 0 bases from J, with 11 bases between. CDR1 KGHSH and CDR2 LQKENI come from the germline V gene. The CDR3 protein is CASSRQSMNTEAFF. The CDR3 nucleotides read TGTGCCAGCTCGCGACAGTCCATGAACACTGAAGCTTTCTTT. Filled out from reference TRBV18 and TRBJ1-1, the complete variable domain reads NAGVMQNPRHLVRRRGQEARLRCSPMKGHSHVYWYRQLPEEGLKFMVYLQKENIIDESGMPKERFSAEFPKEGPSILRIQQVVRGDSAAYFCASSRQSMNTEAFFGQGTRLTVV.

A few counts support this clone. The CDR3 nucleotides are TGTGCCAGCACCCTAGGCGGCCCTAGCAGGATTACCGGGGAGCTGTTTTTT. Translated: CASTLGGPSRITGELFF. V and J are TRBV11-2 and TRBJ2-2; tentative D call: TRBD2 (5 bases). The length of the CDR3 is 17 residues. V lost 7 bases, J lost 5 bases, and 23 bases lay in between. CDR1 is SGHAT, CDR2 FQNNGV, per germline.

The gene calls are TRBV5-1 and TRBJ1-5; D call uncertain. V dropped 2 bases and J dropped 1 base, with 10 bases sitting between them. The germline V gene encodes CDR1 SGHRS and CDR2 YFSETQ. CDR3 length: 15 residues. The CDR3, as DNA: TGCGCCAGCAGCTTAACTGGACTGAGCAATCAGCCCCAGCATTTT. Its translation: CASSLTGLSNQPQHF.

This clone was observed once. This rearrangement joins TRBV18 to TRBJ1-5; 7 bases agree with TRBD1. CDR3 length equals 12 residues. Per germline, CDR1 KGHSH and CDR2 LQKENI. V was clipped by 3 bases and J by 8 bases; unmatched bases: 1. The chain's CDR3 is CASSPGQEPQHF. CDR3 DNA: TGTGCCAGCTCACCCGGACAGGAGCCCCAGCATTTT.

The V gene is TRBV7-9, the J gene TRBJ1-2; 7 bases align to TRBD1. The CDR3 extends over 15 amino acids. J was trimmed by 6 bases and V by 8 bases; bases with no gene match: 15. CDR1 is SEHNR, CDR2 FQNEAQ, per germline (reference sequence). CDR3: CASYPLTGSSHGYTF. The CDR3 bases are TGTGCCAGCTATCCTCTGACAGGGAGCTCCCATGGCTACACCTTC.

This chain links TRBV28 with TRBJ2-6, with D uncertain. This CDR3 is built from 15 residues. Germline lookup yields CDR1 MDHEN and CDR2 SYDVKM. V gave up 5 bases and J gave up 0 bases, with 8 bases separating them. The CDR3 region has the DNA TGTGCCAGCAGTGGTCCGAGCTCTGGGGCCAACGTCCTGACTTTC. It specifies CASSGPSSGANVLTF.

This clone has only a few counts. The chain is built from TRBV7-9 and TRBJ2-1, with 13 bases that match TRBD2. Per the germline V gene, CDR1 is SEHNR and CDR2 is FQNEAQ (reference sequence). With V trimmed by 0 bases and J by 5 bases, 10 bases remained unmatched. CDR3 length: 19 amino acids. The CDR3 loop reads CASSLAGLAGAEEDNEQFF. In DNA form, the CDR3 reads TGTGCCAGCAGCTTAGCCGGACTAGCGGGAGCCGAAGAAGACAATGAGCAGTTCTTC.

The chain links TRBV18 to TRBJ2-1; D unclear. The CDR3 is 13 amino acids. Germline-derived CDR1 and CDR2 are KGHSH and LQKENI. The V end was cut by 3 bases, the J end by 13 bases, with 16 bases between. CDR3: CASSPFSATGQFF. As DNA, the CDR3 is TGTGCCAGCTCACCTTTTTCCGCTACCGGTCAGTTCTTC.

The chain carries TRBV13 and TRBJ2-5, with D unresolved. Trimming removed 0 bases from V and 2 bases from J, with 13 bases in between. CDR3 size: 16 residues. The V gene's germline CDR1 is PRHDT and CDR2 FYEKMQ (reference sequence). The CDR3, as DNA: TGTGCCAGCAGCTTAGGCCCAGGCAGAGCACAAGAGACCCAGTACTTC. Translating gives CASSLGPGRAQETQYF.